This T cell receptor (beta chain) was documented in a study of high-grade serous ovarian cancer treatment subgroups. In the study overall: Each sample yielded on average roughly 7,400 unique TCR beta rearrangements from some 14,000 reads. Study results and limitations: Different patients shared almost no repertoire; same-patient tumors shared roughly 0.11 to 0.8. TCR relatedness rose with neoantigen level and trended with mutation load.

In regard to this clone: The antigen is unknown.

Tumor samples were obtained before definitive surgery or chemotherapy. Assay: immunoSEQ multiplex PCR; the TCRdb copy retains only in-frame clones and omits some. The table has approximately 4,000 clones, around 69% seen once. V lost 10 bases and J 3 bases, leaving 10 bases between the germline ends. Germline CDR1 is MDHEN and CDR2 is SYDVKM. This CDR3 comprises 12 residues. The gene calls are TRBV28 and TRBJ2-1, with D possibly being TRBD2 (6 bases). The receptor was isolated from a human donor with high-grade serous ovarian cancer. What was sequenced was tumor tissue. The DNA for the CDR3 is TGTGCCACCGTTAGCGGCTACAATGAGCAGTTCTTC. As protein: CATVSGYNEQFF.